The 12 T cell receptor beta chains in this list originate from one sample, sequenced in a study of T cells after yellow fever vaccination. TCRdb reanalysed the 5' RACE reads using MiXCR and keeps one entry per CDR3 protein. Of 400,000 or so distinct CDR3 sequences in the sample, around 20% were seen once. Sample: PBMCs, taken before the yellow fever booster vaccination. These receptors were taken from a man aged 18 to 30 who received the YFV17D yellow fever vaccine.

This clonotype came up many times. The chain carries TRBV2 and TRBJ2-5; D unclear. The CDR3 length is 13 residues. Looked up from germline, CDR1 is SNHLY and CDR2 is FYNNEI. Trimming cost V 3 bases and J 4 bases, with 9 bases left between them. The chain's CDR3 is CASSDVGAETQYF. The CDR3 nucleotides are TGTGCCAGCAGTGATGTGGGTGCAGAGACCCAGTACTTC.

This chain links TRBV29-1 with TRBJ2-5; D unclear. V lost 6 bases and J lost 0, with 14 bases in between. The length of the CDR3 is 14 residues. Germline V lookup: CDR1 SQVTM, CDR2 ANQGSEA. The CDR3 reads CSVGPTTNQETQYF. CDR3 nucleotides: TGCAGCGTAGGCCCGACCACGAACCAAGAGACCCAGTACTTC.

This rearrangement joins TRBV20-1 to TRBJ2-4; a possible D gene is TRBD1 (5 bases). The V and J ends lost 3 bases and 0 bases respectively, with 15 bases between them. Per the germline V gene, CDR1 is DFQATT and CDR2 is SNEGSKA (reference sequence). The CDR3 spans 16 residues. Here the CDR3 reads CSARAVRGLAKNIQYF. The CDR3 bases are TGCAGTGCTAGGGCGGTTAGGGGCCTAGCCAAAAACATTCAGTACTTC.

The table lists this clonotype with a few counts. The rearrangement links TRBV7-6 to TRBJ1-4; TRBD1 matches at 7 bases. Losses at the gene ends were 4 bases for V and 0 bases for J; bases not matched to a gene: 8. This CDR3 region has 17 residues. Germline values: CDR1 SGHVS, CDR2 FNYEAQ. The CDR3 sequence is CASSSLDRIATNEKLFF. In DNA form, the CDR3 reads TGTGCCAGCAGCTCCCTGGACAGGATTGCAACTAATGAAAAACTGTTTTTT.

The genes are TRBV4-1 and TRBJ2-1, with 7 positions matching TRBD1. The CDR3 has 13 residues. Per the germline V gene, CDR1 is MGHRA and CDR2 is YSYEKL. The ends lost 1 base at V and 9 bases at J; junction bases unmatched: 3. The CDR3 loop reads CASSQANRGEQFF. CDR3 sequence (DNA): TGCGCCAGCAGCCAAGCCAACAGGGGTGAGCAGTTCTTC.

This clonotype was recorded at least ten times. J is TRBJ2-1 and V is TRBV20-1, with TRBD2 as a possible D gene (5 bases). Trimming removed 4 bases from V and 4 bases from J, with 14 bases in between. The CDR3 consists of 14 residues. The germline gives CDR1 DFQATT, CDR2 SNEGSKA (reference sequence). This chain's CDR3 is CSATGSQIYNEQFF. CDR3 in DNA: TGCAGTGCTACGGGATCTCAAATTTACAATGAGCAGTTCTTC.

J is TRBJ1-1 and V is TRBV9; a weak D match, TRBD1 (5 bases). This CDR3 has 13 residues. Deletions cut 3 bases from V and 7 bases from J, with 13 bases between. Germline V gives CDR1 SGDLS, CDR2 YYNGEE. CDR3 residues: CASSASEGFEAFF. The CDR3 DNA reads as TGTGCCAGCAGCGCCTCGGAGGGGTTTGAAGCTTTCTTT.

DNA for the CDR3: TGTGCCAGCAGTTACGGGTCAGGAGAAAAACTGTTTTTT. Amino acid sequence: CASSYGSGEKLFF. V gene TRBV6-5 combines with J gene TRBJ1-4; D unresolved. Trimming removed 2 bases at V and 8 bases at J, with 9 bases between. Germline values: CDR1 MNHEY, CDR2 SVGAGI. This CDR3 contains 13 residues.

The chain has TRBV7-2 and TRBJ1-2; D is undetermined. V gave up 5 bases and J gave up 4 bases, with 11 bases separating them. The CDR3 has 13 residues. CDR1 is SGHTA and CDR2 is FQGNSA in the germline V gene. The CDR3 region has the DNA TGTGCCAGCAGCCCTCCCGCCTTCTATGGCTACACCTTC. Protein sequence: CASSPPAFYGYTF.

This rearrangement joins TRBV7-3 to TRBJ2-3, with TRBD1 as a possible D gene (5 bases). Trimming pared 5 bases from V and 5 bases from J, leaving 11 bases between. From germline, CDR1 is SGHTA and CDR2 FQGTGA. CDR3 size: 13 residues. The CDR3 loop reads CASSPMTEDTQYF. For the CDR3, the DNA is TGTGCCAGCAGCCCGATGACAGAAGATACGCAGTATTTT.

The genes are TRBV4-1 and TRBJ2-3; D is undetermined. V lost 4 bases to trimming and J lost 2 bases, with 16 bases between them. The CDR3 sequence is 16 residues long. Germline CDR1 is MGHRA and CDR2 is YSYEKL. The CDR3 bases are TGCGCCAGCAGCCCGCAAGCCCCCTCAGTCACAGATACGCAGTATTTT. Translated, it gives CASSPQAPSVTDTQYF.

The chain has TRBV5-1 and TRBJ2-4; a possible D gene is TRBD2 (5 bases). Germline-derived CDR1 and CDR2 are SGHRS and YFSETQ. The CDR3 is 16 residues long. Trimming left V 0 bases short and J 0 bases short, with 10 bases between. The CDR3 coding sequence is TGCGCCAGCAGCTTGGTGGGGAGCCTAGCCAAAAACATTCAGTACTTC. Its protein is CASSLVGSLAKNIQYF.